The entry below describes one T cell receptor (beta chain). Its antigen remains unknown. The sample's treatment: oral pan-JAK inhibitor, 5-10 mg twice daily. This specimen belongs to a study of CD8+ T cells in alopecia areata. Notes on the study in general: Whereas mice showed it more clearly, TCR sharing across patients was murkier, possibly because of HLA.

cDNA reverse transcribed from extracted RNA served as the sequencing template. Assay: immunoSEQ multiplex PCR; the TCRdb copy retains only in-frame clones and omits some. The table has over 85,000 clones, around 60% seen once; the top ten hold 15% to 17%. The clonotype was recovered from a human donor with alopecia areata. The sequences come from CD8+ T cells sorted from blood, collected at week 4, from a patient treated with tofacitinib.

In nucleotides, the CDR3 is TGTGCCAGCCGCACAGGGGGCTTAGGTCAGCCCCAGCATTTT. The encoded protein is CASRTGGLGQPQHF. The gene calls are TRBV6-5 and TRBJ1-5, with 9 bases matching TRBD1. The germline CDR1 and CDR2 sequences are MNHEY and SVGAGI. CDR3 size: 14 residues. V dropped 8 bases and J dropped 6; count of bases not matched to a gene: 8.